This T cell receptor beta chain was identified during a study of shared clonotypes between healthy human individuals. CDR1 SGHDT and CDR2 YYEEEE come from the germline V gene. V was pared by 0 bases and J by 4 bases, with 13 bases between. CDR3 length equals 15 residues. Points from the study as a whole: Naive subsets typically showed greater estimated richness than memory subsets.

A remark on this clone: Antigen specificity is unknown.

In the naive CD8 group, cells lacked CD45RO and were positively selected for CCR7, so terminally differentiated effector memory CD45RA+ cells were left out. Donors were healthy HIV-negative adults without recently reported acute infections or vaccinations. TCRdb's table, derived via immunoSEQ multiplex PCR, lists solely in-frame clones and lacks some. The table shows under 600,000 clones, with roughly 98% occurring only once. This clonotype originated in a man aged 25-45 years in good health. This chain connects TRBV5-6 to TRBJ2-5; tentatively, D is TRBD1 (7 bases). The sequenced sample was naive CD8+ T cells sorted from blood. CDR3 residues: CASSLVDREVETQYF. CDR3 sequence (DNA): TGTGCCAGCAGCTTGGTCGACAGGGAGGTAGAGACCCAGTACTTC.